This is a list of T cell receptor beta chains from one sample in a study of cytomegalovirus exposure and HLA in healthy donors. Clones were sequenced by immunoSEQ multiplex PCR, and TCRdb holds only the in-frame ones, with some missing. The sample includes 130,000 to 150,000 clones, 79% of them seen just once. The sequencing input was PBMCs. All receptors derive from a woman aged 40 to 55 in good health and CMV-seropositive. Each CDR3 is given with its conserved first and last residue. The order of the fields is D gene, V gene, clone size, J gene, CDR3 DNA, CDR3 protein. A D gene is named only where the DNA matches it firmly. Size is omitted from some rows. Given values are once, few, many or a class for expanded clones.

>-|TRBV18|-|TRBJ2-7
TGTGCCAGCTCACCAATCGGAGGGGACGAGCAGTACTTC
CASSPIGGDEQYF
>TRBD2|TRBV9|-|TRBJ2-7
TGTGCCAGCAGCGTAGCCCCGGGACTAGCTTTCGAGCAGTACTTC
CASSVAPGLAFEQYF
>TRBD1|TRBV5-6|-|TRBJ1-2
TGTGCCAGCAGCATAGGACAGGGGGGAGGCTACACCTTC
CASSIGQGGGYTF
>-|TRBV7-2|-|TRBJ2-7
TGTGCCAGCAGCCCCTTGACAGGCTACCGTACGGAGCAGTACTTC
CASSPLTGYRTEQYF
>TRBD1|TRBV11-3|-|TRBJ2-5
TGTGCCAGCAGCTTAACGGGACAGTCCGGGGAGACCCAGTACTTC
CASSLTGQSGETQYF
>-|TRBV29-1|-|TRBJ1-1
TGCAGCGTCGTGTACTATACGGCCACTGAAGCTTTCTTT
CSVVYYTATEAFF
>-|TRBV7-9|-|TRBJ1-1
TGTGCCAGCAGCCCGAACAGGGTTTTGGCTGAAGCTTTCTTT
CASSPNRVLAEAFF
>TRBD2|TRBV11-2|-|TRBJ2-1
TGTGCCAGCAGCTCCGTGGGCCTAGCGGGGGGGACGTACAATGAGCAGTTCTTC
CASSSVGLAGGTYNEQFF
>-|TRBV28|few|TRBJ2-7
TGTGCCAGCAGTCCAAGGGGAGAGCAGTACTTC
CASSPRGEQYF
>TRBD2|TRBV9|-|TRBJ2-5
TGTGCCAGCAGCAAACTAGCGGGGGAGGCAGGAGAGACCCAGTACTTC
CASSKLAGEAGETQYF
>TRBD2|TRBV10-3|-|TRBJ2-1
TGTGCCATCAGTGGTCTTGGGGGGGATGAGCAGTTCTTC
CAISGLGGDEQFF
>-|TRBV6-1|-|TRBJ1-5
TGTGCCAGCAGTGCCCAGGGCTACTATAGCAATCAGCCCCAGCATTTT
CASSAQGYYSNQPQHF
>-|TRBV6-1|-|TRBJ1-2
TGTGCCAGCACGGGGGTGGGGGATAACTATGGCTACACCTTC
CASTGVGDNYGYTF
>-|TRBV6-5|-|TRBJ2-7
TGTGCCAGCAGTCAGGGTTCCTACGAGCAGTACTTC
CASSQGSYEQYF
>-|TRBV7-3|-|TRBJ1-1
TGTGCCAGCAGCCGTAAGGGCGGGGGTATCACTGAAGCTTTCTTT
CASSRKGGGITEAFF
>TRBD1|TRBV6-5|-|TRBJ2-7
TGTGCCAGCAGACACGGACAGGGGACCTACGAGCAGTACTTC
CASRHGQGTYEQYF
>-|TRBV28|-|TRBJ1-1
TGTGCCAGCAGTCGACAGGTTTCTGAAGCTTTCTTT
CASSRQVSEAFF
>-|TRBV13|-|TRBJ2-7
TGTGCCAGCAGCTTAGGACTCTCTGGCTACGAGCAGTACTTC
CASSLGLSGYEQYF
>TRBD2|TRBV7-2|once|TRBJ2-3
TGTGCCAGCAGCTCCCCCGGACTAGCGGGAGTAAGGTCTAGAGATACGCAGTATTTT
CASSSPGLAGVRSRDTQYF
>TRBD1|TRBV7-9|-|TRBJ1-1
TGTGCCAGCAGCTTCGGACAGGGTGGCACTGAAGCTTTCTTT
CASSFGQGGTEAFF